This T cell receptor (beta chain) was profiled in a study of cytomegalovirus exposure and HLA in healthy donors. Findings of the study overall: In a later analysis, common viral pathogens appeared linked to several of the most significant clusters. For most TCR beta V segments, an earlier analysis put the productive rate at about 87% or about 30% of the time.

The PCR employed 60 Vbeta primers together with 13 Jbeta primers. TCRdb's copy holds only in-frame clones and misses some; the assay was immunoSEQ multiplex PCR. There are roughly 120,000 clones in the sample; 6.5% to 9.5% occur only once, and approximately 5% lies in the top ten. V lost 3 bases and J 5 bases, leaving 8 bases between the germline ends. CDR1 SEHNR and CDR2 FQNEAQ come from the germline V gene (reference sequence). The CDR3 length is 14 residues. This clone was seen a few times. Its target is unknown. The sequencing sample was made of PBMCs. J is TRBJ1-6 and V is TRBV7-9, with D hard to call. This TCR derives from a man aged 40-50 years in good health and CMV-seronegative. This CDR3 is CASSFWQDNSPLHF. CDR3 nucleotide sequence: TGTGCCAGCAGCTTTTGGCAGGATAATTCACCCCTCCACTTT. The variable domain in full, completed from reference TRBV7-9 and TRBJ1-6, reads DTGVSQNPRHKITKRGQNVTFRCDPISEHNRLYWYRQTLGQGPEFLTYFQNEAQLEKSRLLSDRFSAERPKGSFSTLEIQRTEQGDSAMYLCASSFWQDNSPLHFGNGTRLTVT.